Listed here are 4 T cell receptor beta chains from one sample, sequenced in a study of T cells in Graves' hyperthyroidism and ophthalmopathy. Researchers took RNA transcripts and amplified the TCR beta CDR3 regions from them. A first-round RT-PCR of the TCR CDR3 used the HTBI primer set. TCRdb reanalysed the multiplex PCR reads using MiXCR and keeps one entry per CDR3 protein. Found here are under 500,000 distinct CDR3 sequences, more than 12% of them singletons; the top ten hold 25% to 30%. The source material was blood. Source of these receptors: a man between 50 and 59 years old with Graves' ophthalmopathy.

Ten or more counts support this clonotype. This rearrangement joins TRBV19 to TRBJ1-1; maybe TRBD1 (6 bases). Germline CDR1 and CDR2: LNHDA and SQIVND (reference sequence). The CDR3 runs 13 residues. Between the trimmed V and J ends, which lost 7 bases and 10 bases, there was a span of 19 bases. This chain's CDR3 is CASIQGLGDVAFF. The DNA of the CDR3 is TGTGCCAGTATACAGGGACTCGGGGATGTAGCTTTCTTT. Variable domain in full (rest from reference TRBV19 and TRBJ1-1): DGGITQSPKYLFRKEGQNVTLSCEQNLNHDAMYWYRQDPGQGLRLIYYSQIVNDFQKGDIAEGYSVSREKKESFPLTVTSAQKNPTAFYLCASIQGLGDVAFFGQGTRLTVV.

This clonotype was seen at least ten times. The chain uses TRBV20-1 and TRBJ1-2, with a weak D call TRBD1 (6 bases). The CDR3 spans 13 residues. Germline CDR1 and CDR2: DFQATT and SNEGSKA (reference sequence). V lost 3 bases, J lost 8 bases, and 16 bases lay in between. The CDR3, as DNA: TGCAGTGCTAGCGAGACAGGAGGTTACGGCTACACCTTC. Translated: CSASETGGYGYTF.

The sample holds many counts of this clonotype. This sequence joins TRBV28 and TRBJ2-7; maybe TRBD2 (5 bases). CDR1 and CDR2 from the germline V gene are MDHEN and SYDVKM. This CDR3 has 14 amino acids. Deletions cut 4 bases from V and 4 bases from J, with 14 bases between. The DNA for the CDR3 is TGTGCCAGCAGTTGGGCGAGCTCGGGGTACGAGCAGTACTTC. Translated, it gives CASSWASSGYEQYF.

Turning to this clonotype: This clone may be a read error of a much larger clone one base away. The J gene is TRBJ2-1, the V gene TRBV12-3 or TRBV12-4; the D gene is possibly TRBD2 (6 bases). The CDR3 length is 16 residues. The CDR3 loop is CAGSLPSGEWGNEQFF. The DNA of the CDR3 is TGTGCCGGCAGCTTGCCGTCGGGGGAGTGGGGCAATGAGCAGTTCTTC.